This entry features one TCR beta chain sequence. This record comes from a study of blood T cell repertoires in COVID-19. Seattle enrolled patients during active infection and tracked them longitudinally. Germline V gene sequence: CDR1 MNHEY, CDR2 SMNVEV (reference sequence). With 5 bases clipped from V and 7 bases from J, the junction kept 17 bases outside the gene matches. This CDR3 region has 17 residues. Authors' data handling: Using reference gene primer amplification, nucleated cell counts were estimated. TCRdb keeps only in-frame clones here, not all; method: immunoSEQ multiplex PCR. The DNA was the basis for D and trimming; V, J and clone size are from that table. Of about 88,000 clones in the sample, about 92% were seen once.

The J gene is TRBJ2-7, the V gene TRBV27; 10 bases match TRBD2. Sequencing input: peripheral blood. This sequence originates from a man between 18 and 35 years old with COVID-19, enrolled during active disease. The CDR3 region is CASSPHLPGLARREQYF. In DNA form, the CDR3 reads TGTGCCAGCAGTCCCCACTTACCGGGACTAGCGAGGAGGGAGCAGTACTTC.